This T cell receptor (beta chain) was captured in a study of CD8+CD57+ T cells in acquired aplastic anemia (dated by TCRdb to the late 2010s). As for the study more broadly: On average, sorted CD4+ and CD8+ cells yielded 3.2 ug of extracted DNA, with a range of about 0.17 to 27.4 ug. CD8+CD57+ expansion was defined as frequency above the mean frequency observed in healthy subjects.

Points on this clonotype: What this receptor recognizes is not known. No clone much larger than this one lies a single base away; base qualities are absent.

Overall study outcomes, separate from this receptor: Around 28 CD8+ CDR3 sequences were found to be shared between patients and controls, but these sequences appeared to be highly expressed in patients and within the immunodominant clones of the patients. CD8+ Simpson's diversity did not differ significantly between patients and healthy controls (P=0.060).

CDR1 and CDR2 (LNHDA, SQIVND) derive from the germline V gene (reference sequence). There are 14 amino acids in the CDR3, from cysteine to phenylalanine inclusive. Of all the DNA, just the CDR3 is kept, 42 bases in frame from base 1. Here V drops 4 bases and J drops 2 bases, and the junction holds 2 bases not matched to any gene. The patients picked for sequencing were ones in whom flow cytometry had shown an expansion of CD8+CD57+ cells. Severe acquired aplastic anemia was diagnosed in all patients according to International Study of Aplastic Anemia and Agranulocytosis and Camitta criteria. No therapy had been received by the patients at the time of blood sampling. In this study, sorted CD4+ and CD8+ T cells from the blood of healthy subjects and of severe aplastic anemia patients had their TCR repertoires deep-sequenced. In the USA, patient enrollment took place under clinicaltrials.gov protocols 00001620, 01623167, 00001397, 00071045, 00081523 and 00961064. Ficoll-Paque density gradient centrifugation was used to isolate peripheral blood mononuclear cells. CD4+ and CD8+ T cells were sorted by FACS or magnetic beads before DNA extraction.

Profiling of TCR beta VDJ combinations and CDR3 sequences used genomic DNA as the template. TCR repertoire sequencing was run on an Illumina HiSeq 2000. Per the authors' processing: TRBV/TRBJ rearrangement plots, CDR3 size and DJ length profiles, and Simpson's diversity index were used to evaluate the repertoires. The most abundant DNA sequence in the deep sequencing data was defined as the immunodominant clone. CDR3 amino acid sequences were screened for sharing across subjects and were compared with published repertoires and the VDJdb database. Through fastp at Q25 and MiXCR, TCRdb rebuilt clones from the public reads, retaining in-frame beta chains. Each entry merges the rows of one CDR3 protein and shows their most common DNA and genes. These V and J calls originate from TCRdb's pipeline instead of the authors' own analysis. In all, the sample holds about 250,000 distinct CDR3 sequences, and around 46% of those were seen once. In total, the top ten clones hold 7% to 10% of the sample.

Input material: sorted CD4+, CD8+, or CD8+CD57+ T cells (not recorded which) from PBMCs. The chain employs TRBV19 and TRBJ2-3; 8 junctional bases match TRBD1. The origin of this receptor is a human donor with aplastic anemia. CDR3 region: CASSNRGSTDTQYF. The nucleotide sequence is TGTGCCAGTAGTAACAGGGGGTCCACAGATACGCAGTATTTT.